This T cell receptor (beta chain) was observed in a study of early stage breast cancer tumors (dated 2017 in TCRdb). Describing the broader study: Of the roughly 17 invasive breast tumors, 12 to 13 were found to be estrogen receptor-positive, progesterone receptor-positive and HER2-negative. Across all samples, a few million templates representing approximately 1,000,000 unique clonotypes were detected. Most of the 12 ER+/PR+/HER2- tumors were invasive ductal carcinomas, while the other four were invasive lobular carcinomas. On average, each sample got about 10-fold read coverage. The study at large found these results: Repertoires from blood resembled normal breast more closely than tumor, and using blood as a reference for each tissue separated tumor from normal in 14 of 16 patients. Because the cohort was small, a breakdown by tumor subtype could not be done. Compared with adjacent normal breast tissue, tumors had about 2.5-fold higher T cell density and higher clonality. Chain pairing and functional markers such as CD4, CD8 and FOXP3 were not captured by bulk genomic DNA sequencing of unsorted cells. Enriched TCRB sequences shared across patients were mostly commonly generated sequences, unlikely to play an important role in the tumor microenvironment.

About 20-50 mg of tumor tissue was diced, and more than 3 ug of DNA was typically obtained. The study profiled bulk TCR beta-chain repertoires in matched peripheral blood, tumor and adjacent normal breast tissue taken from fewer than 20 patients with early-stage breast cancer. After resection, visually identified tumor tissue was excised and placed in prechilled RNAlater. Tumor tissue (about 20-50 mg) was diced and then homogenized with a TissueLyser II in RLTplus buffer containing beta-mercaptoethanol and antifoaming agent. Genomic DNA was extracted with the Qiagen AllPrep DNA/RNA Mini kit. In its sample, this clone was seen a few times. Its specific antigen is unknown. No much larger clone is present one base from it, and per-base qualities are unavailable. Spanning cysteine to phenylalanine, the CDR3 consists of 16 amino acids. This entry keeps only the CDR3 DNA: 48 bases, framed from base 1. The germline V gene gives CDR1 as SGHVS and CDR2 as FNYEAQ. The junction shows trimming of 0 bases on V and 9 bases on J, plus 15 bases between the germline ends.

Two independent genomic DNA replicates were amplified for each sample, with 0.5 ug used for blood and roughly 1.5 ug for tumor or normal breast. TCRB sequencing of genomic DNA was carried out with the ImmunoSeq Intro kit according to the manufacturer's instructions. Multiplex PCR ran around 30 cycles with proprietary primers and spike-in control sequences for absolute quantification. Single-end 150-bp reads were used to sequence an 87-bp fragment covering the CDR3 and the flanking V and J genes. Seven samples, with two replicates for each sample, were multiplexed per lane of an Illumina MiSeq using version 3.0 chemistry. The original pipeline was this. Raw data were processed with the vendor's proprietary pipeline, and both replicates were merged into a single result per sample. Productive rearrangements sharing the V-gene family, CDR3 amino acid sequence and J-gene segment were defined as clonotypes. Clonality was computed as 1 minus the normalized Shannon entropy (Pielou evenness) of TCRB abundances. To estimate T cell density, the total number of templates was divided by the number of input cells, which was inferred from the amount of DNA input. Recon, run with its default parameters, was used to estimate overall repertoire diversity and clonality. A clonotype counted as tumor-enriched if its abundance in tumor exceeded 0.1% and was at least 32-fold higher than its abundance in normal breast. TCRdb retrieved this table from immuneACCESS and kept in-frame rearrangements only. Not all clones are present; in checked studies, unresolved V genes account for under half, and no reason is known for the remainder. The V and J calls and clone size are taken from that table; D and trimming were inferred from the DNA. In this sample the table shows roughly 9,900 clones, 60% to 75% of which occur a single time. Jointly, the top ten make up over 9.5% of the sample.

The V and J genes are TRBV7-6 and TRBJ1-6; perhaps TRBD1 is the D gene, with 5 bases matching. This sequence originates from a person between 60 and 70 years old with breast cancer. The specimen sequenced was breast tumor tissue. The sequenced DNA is TGTGCCAGCAGCTTAGCGAATAGGCAGGGAGGTTCACCCCTCCACTTT. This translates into CASSLANRQGGSPLHF.